This paragraph reports one TCR beta chain. The antigen remains undetermined. The data were obtained in a study of T cells in Graves' hyperthyroidism and ophthalmopathy. Any patient presenting with uncontrolled infection, other autoimmune disease, pregnancy or lactation was left out. Study results and caveats: Ophthalmopathy could be told apart from stable hyperthyroidism with a 13 V-J model. Ophthalmopathy was predicted by the model a median of about 6.5 months ahead of onset.

The source material, RNA transcripts, was used to amplify TCR beta CDR3 regions. The HTBI primer set drove a first-round RT-PCR of the TCR CDR3. TCRdb used MiXCR to reprocess the multiplex PCR reads, holding one entry per CDR3 protein. The profile shows 550,000 to 600,000 distinct CDR3 sequences, under 60% of them singletons. This clonotype was sampled from an adult woman with Graves' disease, either hyperthyroidism or ophthalmopathy (not recorded which). The material sequenced was peripheral blood or thyroid tissue (not recorded which).

The CDR3 protein is CASSDDRALAFF. CDR3 in DNA: TGTGCCAGCAGCGATGACAGGGCGTTGGCTTTCTTT. The chain joins TRBV2 to TRBJ1-1; 7 nucleotides align to TRBD1. Germline V gives CDR1 SNHLY, CDR2 FYNNEI. The junction had 9 bases not matched to a gene; V was cut back by 6 bases and J by 11 bases. The CDR3 length is 12 residues.